The TCR beta chain under discussion was sequenced for a study of molecular identifiers for immune sequencing clone quantification. Study overall: Split five ways in replicates, RNA from approximately 20,000 or 100,000 naive CD8 cells had four portions sequenced.

Notes on this clonotype: Its matching antigen is unknown. One base away lies a much larger clone, so this may be a sequencing read error.

General study findings and limits: Under 1% of molecules in naive cells, but over 97% of effector molecules, belonged to clones above 20 RNA copies. Even with one million naive cells present, spiked Jurkat TCR RNA from one cell was reportedly detectable.

From germline, CDR1 is SGHTA and CDR2 FQGNSA. The length of the CDR3 is 16 residues. Listed TCR primers and previously described methods were used for bulk TCR libraries. MiXCR, applied by TCRdb to the PCR reads, yields one record per CDR3 protein. The sample lists 45,000 to 55,000 distinct CDR3 sequences, about a third seen once, with about 3.8% in the top ten. This clonotype originated in a human donor in good health. Some libraries in this study had Jurkat cell RNA spiked in. Sequencing input: naive CD8+ T cells from blood, with Jurkat cell RNA spiked in. As for subset: FACS-sorted CD8+CD4-CCR7+CD45RA+ naive T cells. The chain links TRBV7-2 to TRBJ2-2; 14 bases line up with TRBD2. This CDR3 is CASSGTSGRSPGELIF. Written as DNA, the CDR3 is TGTGCCAGCAGCGGGACTAGCGGGAGATCGCCCGGGGAGCTGATTTTT.